One sample yielded the 20 T cell receptor beta chains listed below, sequenced in a study of T cell responses to AZD1222 COVID-19 vaccine. Measured with immunoSEQ multiplex PCR; TCRdb has only the in-frame clones, and not every one. This sample has some 150,000 clones, with around 88% found just once. The source was peripheral blood, collected on day 0 of AZD1222 vaccination. The receptors derive from an adult in good health.

The chain has TRBV18 and TRBJ1-2; D is ambiguous. V was trimmed by 3 bases and J by 5 bases, leaving 13 bases between them. CDR3 size: 14 residues. Germline V gives CDR1 KGHSH, CDR2 LQKENI. CDR3 region: CASSPGTSGYGYTF. CDR3 DNA sequence: TGTGCCAGCTCACCGGGTACTTCTGGGTATGGCTACACCTTC.

Here the CDR3 DNA reads TGTGCCAGCAGTTTAGCAGGGCCGGCGCTTGGAAACACCATATATTTT. Translated, it gives CASSLAGPALGNTIYF. J is TRBJ1-3 and V is TRBV27; tentatively, D is TRBD1 (5 bases). The CDR3 length is 16 residues. The V gene's germline CDR1 is MNHEY and CDR2 SMNVEV (reference sequence). Trimming shortened V by 2 bases and J by 3 bases, and 14 bases separated the two germline ends.

This chain links TRBV20-1 with TRBJ2-5; the D gene is possibly TRBD2 (6 bases). Germline V gene data show CDR1 as DFQATT and CDR2 as SNEGSKA (reference sequence). The CDR3 length is 15 residues. V gave up 3 bases and J gave up 2 bases, with 16 bases separating them. CDR3 coding DNA: TGCAGTGCTAGTTATGGGTGGCGGGGACAAGAGACCCAGTACTTC. Translating gives CSASYGWRGQETQYF.

This rearrangement joins TRBV6-5 to TRBJ1-5; D ambiguous. The CDR3 is 15 residues long. CDR1 and CDR2 from the germline V gene are MNHEY and SVGAGI. Trimming removed 0 bases at V and 7 bases at J, with 13 bases between. The CDR3 DNA reads as TGTGCCAGCAGTTACTCGAGGTGGGGTGGCCAGCCCCAGCATTTT. Its protein product is CASSYSRWGGQPQHF.

This clone was counted a few times. The J gene is TRBJ2-7, the V gene TRBV18, with a weak D call TRBD2 (6 bases). CDR3 length equals 17 residues. The ends were cut back, 1 base at V and 5 bases at J, with 21 bases in the middle. In germline, CDR1 is KGHSH, CDR2 LQKENI. The CDR3 nucleotides read TGTGCCAGCTCACCACTCCGGGACTCGGTCGGAAGGGACGAGCAGTACTTC. Its protein is CASSPLRDSVGRDEQYF.

The genes are TRBV27 and TRBJ2-4; D tentatively reads TRBD1 or TRBD2 (5 bases each). Trimming took off 5 bases at V and 6 bases at J, with 20 bases between the two ends. Germline CDR1 is MNHEY and CDR2 is SMNVEV (reference sequence). This CDR3 has 16 residues. CDR3 DNA sequence: TGTGCCAGCAGTCTCACGCGACTAACCAGGGTAAACATTCAGTACTTC. Amino acids: CASSLTRLTRVNIQYF.

This chain joins TRBV5-4 and TRBJ2-7; 10 positions agree with TRBD1. Looked up from germline, CDR1 is SGHNT and CDR2 is YYREEE (reference sequence). The CDR3 runs to 14 residues. The V segment lost 4 bases and the J segment 2 bases; nucleotides outside the gene matches: 3. The CDR3 sequence: CASSKDRGTYEQYF. CDR3 nucleotides: TGTGCCAGCAGCAAGGACAGGGGGACCTACGAGCAGTACTTC.

This clone was detected only once. The V gene is TRBV30, the J gene TRBJ1-5; 9 bases match TRBD1. Losses at the gene ends were 3 bases for V and 9 bases for J; bases not matched to a gene: 6. CDR3 size: 13 residues. The germline V gene has CDR1 GTSNPN and CDR2 SVGIG (reference sequence). The chain's CDR3 is CAWRTGGAGPQHF. In DNA, the CDR3 is TGTGCCTGGAGGACAGGGGGGGCTGGGCCCCAGCATTTT.

The CDR3 protein is CASSQDLVGLAEGNTIYF. The CDR3 region has the DNA TGTGCCAGCAGCCAAGATCTGGTGGGGCTTGCGGAAGGAAACACCATATATTTT. The chain links TRBV4-2 to TRBJ1-3, with D possibly TRBD1 on 5 matching bases. CDR1 and CDR2 from the germline V gene are LGHNA and YNFKEQ. Deletions cut 0 bases from V and 4 bases from J, with 19 bases between. This CDR3 spans 18 amino acids.

The rearrangement joins TRBV11-2 to TRBJ2-1, with a tentative D call TRBD2 (6 bases). Germline CDR1 SGHAT, CDR2 FQNNGV. V dropped 3 bases and J dropped 6 bases, with 12 bases sitting between them. This CDR3 has 14 residues. In DNA, the CDR3 is TGTGCCAGCAGCTTCGTGGAGGGATCCAATGAGCAGTTCTTC. This codes for CASSFVEGSNEQFF. The full variable domain, with the rest looked up from reference TRBV11-2 and TRBJ2-1, is EAGVAQSPRYKIIEKRQSVAFWCNPISGHATLYWYQQILGQGPKLLIQFQNNGVVDDSQLPKDRFSAERLKGVDSTLKIQPAKLEDSAVYLCASSFVEGSNEQFFGPGTRLTVL.

The rearrangement uses TRBV4-2 and TRBJ1-2; possible D gene TRBD1, 5 bases. This CDR3 has 14 amino acids. Germline V gene data show CDR1 as LGHNA and CDR2 as YNFKEQ. Deletions cut 3 bases from V and 4 bases from J, with 12 bases between. CDR3 nucleotides: TGTGCCAGCAGCCAGGACTCCGGGACCTATGGCTACACCTTC. Encoded protein: CASSQDSGTYGYTF.

This clone was detected once. The junction differs from germline at one of its ends, possibly a read error. V is TRBV11-2 and J is TRBJ2-5, with D possibly TRBD2 on 5 matching bases. This CDR3 spans 17 amino acids. Germline values: CDR1 SGHAT, CDR2 FQNNGV. The CDR3 bases are TGTGCCGGCAGCTTAGAAGGAGGAGTAGGTAGCTGGCGGACCCAGTACTTC. This codes for CAGSLEGGVGSWRTQYF. Drawing the rest from reference TRBV11-2 and TRBJ2-5, the complete variable domain is EAGVAQSPRYKIIEKRQSVAFWCNPISGHATLYWYQQILGQGPKLLIQFQNNGVVDDSQLPKDRFSAERLKGVDSTLKIQPAKLEDSAVYLCAGSLEGGVGSWRTQYFGPGTRLLVL.

The CDR3 nucleotides are TGTGCCAGCTCACCGGTTTCCGGGACGGGAGAGTATAGCAATCAGCCCCAGCATTTT. Its translation is CASSPVSGTGEYSNQPQHF. This chain uses TRBV18 with TRBJ1-5; possibly TRBD1 for D (5 bases). The CDR3 loop spans 19 amino acids. Germline CDR1 reads KGHSH; CDR2 reads LQKENI. The ends were cut back, 3 bases at V and 0 bases at J, with 21 bases in the middle.

This clone showed up many times. The chain joins TRBV7-2 to TRBJ2-3; D is uncertain. With 5 bases removed from V and 4 bases from J, the gap between germline ends came to 13 bases. This CDR3 spans 14 amino acids. The germline V gene has CDR1 SGHTA and CDR2 FQGNSA. For the CDR3, the DNA is TGTGCCAGCAGCATACCGACCTGGGCAGATACGCAGTATTTT. Translating gives CASSIPTWADTQYF.

The rearrangement joins TRBV7-9 to TRBJ2-5, with 14 bases that match TRBD2. CDR1 and CDR2 (germline): SEHNR, FQNEAQ (reference sequence). The CDR3 has 15 amino acids. Trimming took 5 bases from V and 5 from J; bases not matched to a gene: 4. The CDR3 DNA sequence: TGTGCCAGCAGCCCAAGACTAGCGGGAGGGGAGACCCAGTACTTC. It yields the protein CASSPRLAGGETQYF.

In nucleotides, the CDR3 is TGTGCCAGCAGCTTGGGGACAGTTAATCAGCCCCAGCATTTT. This translates into CASSLGTVNQPQHF. The chain has TRBV5-6 and TRBJ1-5; a weak D match, TRBD1 (6 bases). The germline V and J ends were trimmed by 0 bases and 4 bases, with 8 bases remaining between them. CDR1 and CDR2 (germline): SGHDT, YYEEEE. This CDR3 is 14 amino acids long.

The chain employs TRBV28 and TRBJ2-4, with a weak D call TRBD1 (5 bases). CDR3 length: 15 residues. Germline lookup yields CDR1 MDHEN and CDR2 SYDVKM. Trimming removed 4 bases at V and 7 bases at J, with 17 bases between. CDR3 protein: CASSSDNRQTNIQYF. DNA of the CDR3: TGTGCCAGCAGTTCAGACAACCGACAGACGAACATTCAGTACTTC.

The gene calls are TRBV4-1 and TRBJ1-1, with a weak D call TRBD1 (6 bases). Germline V CDR1 and CDR2: MGHRA, YSYEKL. V was clipped by 4 bases and J by 4 bases, with 16 bases between them. This CDR3 has 15 residues. CDR3 loop: CASSPWTELSTEAFF. The CDR3 coding sequence is TGCGCCAGCAGCCCCTGGACAGAATTGAGCACTGAAGCTTTCTTT.

This chain links TRBV25-1 with TRBJ2-5, with 11 positions matching TRBD2. Trimming removed 4 bases from V and 1 base from J; junction bases left unmatched: 2. Germline CDR1 and CDR2: MGHDK and SYGVNS. This CDR3 is 15 amino acids long. This chain's CDR3 is CASSAGTSGQETQYF. The CDR3 coding sequence is TGTGCCAGCAGTGCCGGGACTAGCGGCCAAGAGACCCAGTACTTC.

The chain recombines TRBV5-1 with TRBJ1-1; D is unresolved. V shed 0 bases and J shed 3 bases, with 6 bases lying between them. The germline gives CDR1 SGHRS, CDR2 YFSETQ. This CDR3 has 13 amino acids. The CDR3: CASSLGFDTEAFF. CDR3 DNA: TGCGCCAGCAGCTTGGGTTTTGACACTGAAGCTTTCTTT.